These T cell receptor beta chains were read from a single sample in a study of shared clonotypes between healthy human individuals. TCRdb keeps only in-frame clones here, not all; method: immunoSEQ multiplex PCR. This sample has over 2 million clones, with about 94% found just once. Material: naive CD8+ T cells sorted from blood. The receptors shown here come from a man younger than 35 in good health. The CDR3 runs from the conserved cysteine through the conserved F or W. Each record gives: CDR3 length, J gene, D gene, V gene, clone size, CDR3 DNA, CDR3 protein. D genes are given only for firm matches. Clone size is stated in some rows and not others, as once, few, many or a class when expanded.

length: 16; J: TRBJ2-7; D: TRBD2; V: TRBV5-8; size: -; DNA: TGTGCCAGCAGCGGGATGGGGTGGGGACTAAGTTACGAGCAGTACTTC; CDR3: CASSGMGWGLSYEQYF
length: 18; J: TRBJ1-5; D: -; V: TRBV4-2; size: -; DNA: TGTGCCAGCAGCCAAGAGGGGGTAGGGGACGATAGCAATCAGCCCCAGCATTTT; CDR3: CASSQEGVGDDSNQPQHF
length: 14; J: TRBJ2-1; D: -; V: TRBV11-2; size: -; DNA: TGTGCCAGCAGCTGGGGGACGGCCTTGCATGAGCAGTTCTTC; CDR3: CASSWGTALHEQFF
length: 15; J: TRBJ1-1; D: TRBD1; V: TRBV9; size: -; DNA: TGTGCCAGCAGCACCACACAGGGGGAAGGGACTGAAGCTTTCTTT; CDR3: CASSTTQGEGTEAFF
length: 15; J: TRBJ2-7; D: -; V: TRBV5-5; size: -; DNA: TGTGCCAGCAGCTTGGGGGGGCCATCAGAGTACGAGCAGTACTTC; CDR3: CASSLGGPSEYEQYF
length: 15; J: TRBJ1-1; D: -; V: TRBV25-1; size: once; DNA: TGTGCCAGCAGTGAATGGGTAGGGGTGAACACTGAAGCTTTCTTT; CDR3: CASSEWVGVNTEAFF
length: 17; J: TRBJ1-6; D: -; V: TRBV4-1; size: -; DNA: TGCGCCAGCAGCCAAATCGGGCTGAGCTCCTATAATTCACCCCTCCACTTT; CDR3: CASSQIGLSSYNSPLHF
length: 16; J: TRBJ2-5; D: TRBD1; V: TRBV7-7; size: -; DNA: TGTGCTAGCAGCTTATTGGGACAGGGAAACCAAGAGACCCAGTACTTC; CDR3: CASSLLGQGNQETQYF
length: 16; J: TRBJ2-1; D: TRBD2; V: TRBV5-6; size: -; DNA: TGTGCCAGCAGCTTGGAAACTAGCGGGGTCAACAATGAGCAGTTCTTC; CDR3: CASSLETSGVNNEQFF
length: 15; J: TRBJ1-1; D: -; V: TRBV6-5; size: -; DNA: TGTGCCAGCAGCTCAGTGGGGCCACCGAACACTGAAGCTTTCTTT; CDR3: CASSSVGPPNTEAFF
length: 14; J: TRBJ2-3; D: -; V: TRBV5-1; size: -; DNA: TGCGCCAGCAGCTTGGCTTCCGGTCAAGATACGCAGTATTTT; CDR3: CASSLASGQDTQYF
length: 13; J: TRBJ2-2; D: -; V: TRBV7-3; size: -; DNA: TGTGCCAGCAGCCAACATGGGGCCGGGGAGCTGTTTTTT; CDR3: CASSQHGAGELFF
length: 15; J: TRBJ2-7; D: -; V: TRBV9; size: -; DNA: TGTGCCAGCAGCGCCCGGGGCGAGAGAGACTACGAGCAGTACTTC; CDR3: CASSARGERDYEQYF